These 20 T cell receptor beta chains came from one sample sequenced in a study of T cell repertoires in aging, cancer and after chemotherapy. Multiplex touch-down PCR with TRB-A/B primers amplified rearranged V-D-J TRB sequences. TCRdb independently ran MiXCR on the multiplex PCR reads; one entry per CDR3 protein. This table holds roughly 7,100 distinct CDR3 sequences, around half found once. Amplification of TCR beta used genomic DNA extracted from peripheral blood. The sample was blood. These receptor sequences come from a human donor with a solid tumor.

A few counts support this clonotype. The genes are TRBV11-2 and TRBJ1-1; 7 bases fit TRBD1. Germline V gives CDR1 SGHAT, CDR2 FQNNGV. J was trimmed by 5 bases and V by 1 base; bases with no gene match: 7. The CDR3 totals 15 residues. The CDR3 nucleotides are TGTGCCAGCAGCTTAGGGGGGCAGGGGGAAACTGAAGCTTTCTTT. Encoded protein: CASSLGGQGETEAFF.

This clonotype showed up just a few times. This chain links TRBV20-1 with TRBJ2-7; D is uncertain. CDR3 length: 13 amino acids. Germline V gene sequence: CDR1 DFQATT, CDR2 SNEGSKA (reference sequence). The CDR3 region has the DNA TGCAGGGGCACAGCAGGATCAGACTACGAGCAGTACTTC. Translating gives CRGTAGSDYEQYF.

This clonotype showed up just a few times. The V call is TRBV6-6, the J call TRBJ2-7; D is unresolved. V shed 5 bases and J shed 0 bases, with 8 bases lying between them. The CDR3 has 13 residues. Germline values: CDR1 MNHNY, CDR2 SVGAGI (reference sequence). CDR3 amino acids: CASSERSSYEQYF. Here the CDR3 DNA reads TGTGCCAGCAGTGAAAGGTCCTCCTACGAGCAGTACTTC.

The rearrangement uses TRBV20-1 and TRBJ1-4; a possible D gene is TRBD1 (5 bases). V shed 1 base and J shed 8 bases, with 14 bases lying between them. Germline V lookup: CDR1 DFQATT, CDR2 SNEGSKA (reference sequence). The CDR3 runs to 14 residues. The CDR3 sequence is CSARVPGLYEKLFF. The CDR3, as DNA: TGCAGTGCTAGAGTGCCAGGGTTATACGAAAAACTGTTTTTT.

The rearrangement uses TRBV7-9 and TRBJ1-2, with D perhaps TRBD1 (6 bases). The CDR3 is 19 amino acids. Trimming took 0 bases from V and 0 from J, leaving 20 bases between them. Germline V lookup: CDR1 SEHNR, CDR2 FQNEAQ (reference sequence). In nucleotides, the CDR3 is TGTGCCAGCAGCTTAGCATTCAGCACGAACAGGGCCTCTAACTATGGCTACACCTTC. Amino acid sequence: CASSLAFSTNRASNYGYTF.

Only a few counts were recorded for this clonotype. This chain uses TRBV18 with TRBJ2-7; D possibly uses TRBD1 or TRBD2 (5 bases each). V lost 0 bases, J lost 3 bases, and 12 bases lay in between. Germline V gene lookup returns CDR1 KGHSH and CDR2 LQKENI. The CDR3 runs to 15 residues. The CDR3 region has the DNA TGTGCCAGCTCACCACCGTCGGGACGGATCTACGAGCAGTACTTC. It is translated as CASSPPSGRIYEQYF.

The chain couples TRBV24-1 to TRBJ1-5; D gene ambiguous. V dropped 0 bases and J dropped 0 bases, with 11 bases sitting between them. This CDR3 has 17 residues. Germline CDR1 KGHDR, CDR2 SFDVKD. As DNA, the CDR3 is TGTGCCACCAGTGATTTGTGGCCGGATGATAGCAATCAGCCCCAGCATTTT. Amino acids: CATSDLWPDDSNQPQHF.

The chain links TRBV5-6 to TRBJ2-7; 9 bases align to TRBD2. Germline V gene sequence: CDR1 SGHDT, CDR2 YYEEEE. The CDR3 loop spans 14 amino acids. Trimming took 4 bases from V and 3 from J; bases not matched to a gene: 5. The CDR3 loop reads CASSVGLARYEQYF. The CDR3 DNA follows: TGTGCCAGCAGCGTGGGACTAGCCCGCTACGAGCAGTACTTC.

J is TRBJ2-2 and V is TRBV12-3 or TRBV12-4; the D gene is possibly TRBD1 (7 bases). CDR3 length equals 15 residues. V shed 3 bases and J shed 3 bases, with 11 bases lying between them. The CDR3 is CASSFFRGDTGELFF. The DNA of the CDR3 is TGTGCCAGCAGTTTCTTCAGGGGGGACACCGGGGAGCTGTTTTTT.

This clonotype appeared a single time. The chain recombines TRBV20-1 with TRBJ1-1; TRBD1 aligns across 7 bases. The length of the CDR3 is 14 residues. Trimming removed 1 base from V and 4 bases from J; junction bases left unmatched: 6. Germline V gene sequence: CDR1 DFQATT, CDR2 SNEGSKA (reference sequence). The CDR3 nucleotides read TGCAGTGCTAGAGGGCGACAGGGACCCACTGAAGCTTTCTTT. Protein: CSARGRQGPTEAFF.

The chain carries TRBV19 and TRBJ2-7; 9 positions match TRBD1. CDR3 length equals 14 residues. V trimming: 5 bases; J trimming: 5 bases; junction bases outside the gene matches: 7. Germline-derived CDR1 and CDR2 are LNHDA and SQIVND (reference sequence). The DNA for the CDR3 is TGTGCCAGTAGTGGCTGGGACAGGGAACACGAGCAGTACTTC. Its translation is CASSGWDREHEQYF.

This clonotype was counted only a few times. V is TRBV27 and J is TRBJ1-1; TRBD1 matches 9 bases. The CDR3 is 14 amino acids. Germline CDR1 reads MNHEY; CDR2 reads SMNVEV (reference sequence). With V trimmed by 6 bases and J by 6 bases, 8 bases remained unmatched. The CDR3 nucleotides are TGTGCCAGCAGCCCTACTGGGACAGGGCCTGAAGCTTTCTTT. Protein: CASSPTGTGPEAFF.

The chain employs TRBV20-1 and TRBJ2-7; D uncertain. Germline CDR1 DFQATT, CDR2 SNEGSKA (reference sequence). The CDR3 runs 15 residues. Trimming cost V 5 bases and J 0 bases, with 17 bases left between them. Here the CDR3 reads CSAPNLLEASYEQYF. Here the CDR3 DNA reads TGCAGTGCTCCCAACCTCCTAGAAGCCTCCTACGAGCAGTACTTC.

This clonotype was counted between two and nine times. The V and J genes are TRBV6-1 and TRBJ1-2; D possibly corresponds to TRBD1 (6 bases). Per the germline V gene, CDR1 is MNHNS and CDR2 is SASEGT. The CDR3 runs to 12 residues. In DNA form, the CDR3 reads TGTGCGGGAGGAGGGGGATACTATGGCTACACCTTC. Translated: CAGGGGYYGYTF.

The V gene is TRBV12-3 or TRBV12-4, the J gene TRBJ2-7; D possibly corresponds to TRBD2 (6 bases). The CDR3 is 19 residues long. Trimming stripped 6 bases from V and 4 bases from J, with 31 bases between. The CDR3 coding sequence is TGTGCCAGCAGCCCTAAGGGACTCCGCACGGGACCACTCCCGTACGAGCAGTACTTC. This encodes CASSPKGLRTGPLPYEQYF.

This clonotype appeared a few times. CDR3 coding DNA: TGCGCCAGCAGCCCTGGACAGGGGCCTAATTCACCCCTCCACTTT. Its protein is CASSPGQGPNSPLHF. The chain has TRBV5-1 and TRBJ1-6; 9 bases agree with TRBD1. With 4 bases clipped from V and 6 bases from J, the junction kept 5 bases outside the gene matches. The CDR3 is made up of 15 amino acids. CDR1 is SGHRS and CDR2 is YFSETQ in the germline V gene.

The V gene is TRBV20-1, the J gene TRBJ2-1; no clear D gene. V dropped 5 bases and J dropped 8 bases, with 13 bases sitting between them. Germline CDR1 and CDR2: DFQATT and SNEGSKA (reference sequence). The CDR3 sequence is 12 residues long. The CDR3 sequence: CSADPPYDEQFF. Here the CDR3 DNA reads TGCAGTGCTGACCCCCCTTACGATGAGCAGTTCTTC.

As DNA, the CDR3 is TGTGCCAGCAGCTTAGGAGGGAACTATGGCTACACCTTC. It yields the protein CASSLGGNYGYTF. The J gene is TRBJ1-2, the V gene TRBV7-9, with D uncertain. The germline V and J ends were trimmed by 1 base and 2 bases, with 5 bases remaining between them. The CDR3 has 13 amino acids. The germline V gene encodes CDR1 SEHNR and CDR2 FQNEAQ (reference sequence).

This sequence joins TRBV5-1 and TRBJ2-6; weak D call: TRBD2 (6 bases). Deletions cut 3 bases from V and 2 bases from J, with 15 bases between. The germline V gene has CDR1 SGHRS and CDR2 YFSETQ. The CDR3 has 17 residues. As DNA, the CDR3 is TGCGCCAGCAGCTGGATACAGGAGGGAACTGGGGCCAACGTCCTGACTTTC. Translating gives CASSWIQEGTGANVLTF.

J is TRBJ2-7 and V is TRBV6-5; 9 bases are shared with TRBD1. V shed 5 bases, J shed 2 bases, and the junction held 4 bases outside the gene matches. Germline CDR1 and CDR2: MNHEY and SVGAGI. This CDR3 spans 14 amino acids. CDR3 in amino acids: CASSTRQGAYEQYF. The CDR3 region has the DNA TGTGCCAGCAGTACCAGACAGGGGGCCTACGAGCAGTACTTC.